The clone carrying this T cell receptor beta chain was recorded only once. Free of recent acute infections or vaccinations, the donors were healthy HIV-negative adults. All donors were Caucasian adults living in Nashville, Tennessee. Germline lookup yields CDR1 SGHRS and CDR2 YFSETQ. Trimming removed 1 base at V and 1 base at J, with 10 bases between. The CDR3 runs to 15 residues. These data belong to a study of shared clonotypes between healthy human individuals. Overall study context: CD4 naive and CD4 memory each took three plates per donor, while CD8 naive took two and CD8 memory one.

Here immunoSEQ multiplex PCR was the method, and the copy in TCRdb shows in-frame clones only, minus some. The table lists hundreds of thousands of clones, about two thirds of them singletons, with approximately 1.8% in the top ten. The sequenced material came from memory CD4+ T cells sorted from blood. Subset defined: CD45RA-negative fraction. The V and J genes are TRBV5-1 and TRBJ2-3; a weak D match, TRBD2 (6 bases). The source of this sequence is a woman aged 25 to 39 in good health. The CDR3 region is CASSLSGVGTDTQYF. The CDR3, as DNA: TGCGCCAGCAGCTTGTCGGGAGTAGGCACAGATACGCAGTATTTT.